This TCR beta chain emerged from a study of T cells expressing NK-cell markers. Study in general: HCMV serostatus: most of the eight sequenced donors positive, one negative. The study, taken as a whole, reports: HCMV specificity of the expanded NKG2C+ T cell clones was not established. There were a handful of donors in whom these clonotypes also led the CD3+CD56-NKG2C+ fraction.

As concerns this clonotype: Its target is not known.

What made the TCR beta cDNA was 5'RACE template switching with UMIs. One entry per CDR3 protein, without DNA, is what TCRdb gives after re-calling the 5' RACE reads. The table lists 500,000 or so distinct CDR3 sequences. The CDR3 sequence is 11 residues long. Germline-derived CDR1 and CDR2 are SQVTM and ANQGSEA. The origin of this receptor is a young man in good health. The V gene is TRBV29-1, the J gene TRBJ1-1; TCRdb's assignment of TRBD1 cannot be checked, as there is no DNA. Sequences were obtained from blood T cells: a sorted CD56 or NKG2C T cell subset, CD4+ or CD8+ T cells, or bulk PBMC T cells (not recorded which). This CDR3 is CSVVRGREAFF.